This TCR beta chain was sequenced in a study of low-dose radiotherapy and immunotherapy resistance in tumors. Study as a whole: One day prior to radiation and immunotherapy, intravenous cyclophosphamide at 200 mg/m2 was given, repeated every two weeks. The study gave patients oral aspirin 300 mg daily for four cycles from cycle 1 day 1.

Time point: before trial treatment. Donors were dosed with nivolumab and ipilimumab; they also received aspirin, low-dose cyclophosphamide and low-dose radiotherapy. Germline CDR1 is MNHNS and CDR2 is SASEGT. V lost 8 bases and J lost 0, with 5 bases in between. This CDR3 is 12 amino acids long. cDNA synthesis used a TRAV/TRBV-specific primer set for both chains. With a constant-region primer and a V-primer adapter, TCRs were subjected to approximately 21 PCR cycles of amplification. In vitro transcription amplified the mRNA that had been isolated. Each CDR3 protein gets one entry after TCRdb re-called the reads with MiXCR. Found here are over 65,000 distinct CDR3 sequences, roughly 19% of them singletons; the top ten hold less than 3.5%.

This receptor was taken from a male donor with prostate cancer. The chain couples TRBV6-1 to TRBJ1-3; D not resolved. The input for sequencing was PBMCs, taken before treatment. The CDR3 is CASHSSGNTIYF. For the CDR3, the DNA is TGTGCCAGCCACTCCTCTGGAAACACCATATATTTT.